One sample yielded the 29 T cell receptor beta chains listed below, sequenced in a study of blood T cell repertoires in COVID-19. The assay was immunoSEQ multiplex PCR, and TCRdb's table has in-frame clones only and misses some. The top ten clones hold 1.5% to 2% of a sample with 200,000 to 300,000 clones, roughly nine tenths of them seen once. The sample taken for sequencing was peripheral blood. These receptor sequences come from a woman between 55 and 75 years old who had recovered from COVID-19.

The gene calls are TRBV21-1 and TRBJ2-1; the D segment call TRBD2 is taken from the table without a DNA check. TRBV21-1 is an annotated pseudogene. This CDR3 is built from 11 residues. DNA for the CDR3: TGTGCCAGCAGCTACCCGGATGAGCAGTTCTTC. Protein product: CASSYPDEQFF.

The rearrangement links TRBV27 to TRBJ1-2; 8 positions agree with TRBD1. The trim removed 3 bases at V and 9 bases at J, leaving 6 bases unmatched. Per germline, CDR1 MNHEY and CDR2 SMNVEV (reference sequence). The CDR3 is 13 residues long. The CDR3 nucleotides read TGTGCCAGCAGTTTCCGGACAGGGCGCAGCTACACCTTC. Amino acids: CASSFRTGRSYTF.

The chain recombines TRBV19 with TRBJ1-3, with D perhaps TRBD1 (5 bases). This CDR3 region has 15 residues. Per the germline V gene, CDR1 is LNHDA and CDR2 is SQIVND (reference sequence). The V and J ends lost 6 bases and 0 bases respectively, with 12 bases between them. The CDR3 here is CASSMGLISGNTIYF. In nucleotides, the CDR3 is TGTGCCAGTAGCATGGGACTGATCTCTGGAAACACCATATATTTT.

The CDR3 bases are TGTGCCAGTAGTCCCGGGGGGTATGTCTACAATGAGCAGTTCTTC. Its translation: CASSPGGYVYNEQFF. V usage is TRBV19 and J usage is TRBJ2-1; the match to TRBD2 covers 7 bases. The CDR3 is made up of 15 amino acids. J was trimmed by 3 bases and V by 5 bases; bases with no gene match: 7. Looked up from germline, CDR1 is LNHDA and CDR2 is SQIVND (reference sequence).

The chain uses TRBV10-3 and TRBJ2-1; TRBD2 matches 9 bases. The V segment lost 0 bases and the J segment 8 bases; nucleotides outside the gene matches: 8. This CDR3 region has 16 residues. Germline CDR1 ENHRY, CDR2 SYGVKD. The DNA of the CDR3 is TGTGCCATCAGTGAGTCGACGGGACTAGCTCCCGATGAGCAGTTCTTC. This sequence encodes CAISESTGLAPDEQFF.

CDR3 DNA: TGTGCCAGCAGCTTAAGAGGGAACACTGAAGCTTTCTTT. It specifies CASSLRGNTEAFF. The genes are TRBV7-8 and TRBJ1-1; no definite D call. Germline assignment: CDR1 SGHVS and CDR2 FQNEAQ. V shed 2 bases and J shed 1 base, with 5 bases lying between them. This CDR3 comprises 13 residues. Based on the CDR3 plus reference TRBV7-8 and TRBJ1-1, the full variable domain is GAGVSQSPRYKVAKRGQDVALRCDPISGHVSLFWYQQALGQGPEFLTYFQNEAQLDKSGLPSDRFFAERPEGSVSTLKIQRTQQEDSAVYLCASSLRGNTEAFFGQGTRLTVV.

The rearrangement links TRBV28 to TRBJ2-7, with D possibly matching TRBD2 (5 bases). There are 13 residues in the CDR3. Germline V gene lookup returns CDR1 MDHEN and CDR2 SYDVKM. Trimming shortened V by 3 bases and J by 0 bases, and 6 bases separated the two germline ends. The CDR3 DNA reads TGTGCCAGCAGTTTTGGGAGCTCCTACGAGCAGTACTTC. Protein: CASSFGSSYEQYF.

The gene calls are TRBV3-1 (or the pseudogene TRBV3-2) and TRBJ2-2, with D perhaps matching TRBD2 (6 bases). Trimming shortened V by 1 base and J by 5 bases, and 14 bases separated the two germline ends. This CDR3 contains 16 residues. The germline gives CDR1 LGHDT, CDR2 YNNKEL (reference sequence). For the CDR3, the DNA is TGTGCCAGCAGCCAAGTAAGGCGGGGATGGACCGGGGAGCTGTTTTTT. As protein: CASSQVRRGWTGELFF.

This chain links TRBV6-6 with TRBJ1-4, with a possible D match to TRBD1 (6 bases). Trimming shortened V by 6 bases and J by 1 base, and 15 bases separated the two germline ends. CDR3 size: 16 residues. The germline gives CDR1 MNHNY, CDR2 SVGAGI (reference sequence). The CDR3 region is CASSRTGRGTNEKLFF. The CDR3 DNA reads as TGTGCCAGCAGCCGAACAGGGAGGGGAACTAATGAAAAACTGTTTTTT.

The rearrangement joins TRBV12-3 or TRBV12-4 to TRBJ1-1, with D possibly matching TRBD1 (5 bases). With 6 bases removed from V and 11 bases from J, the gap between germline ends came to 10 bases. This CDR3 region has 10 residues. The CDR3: CASSGGRAFF. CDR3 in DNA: TGTGCCAGCAGCGGGGGGAGGGCTTTCTTT.

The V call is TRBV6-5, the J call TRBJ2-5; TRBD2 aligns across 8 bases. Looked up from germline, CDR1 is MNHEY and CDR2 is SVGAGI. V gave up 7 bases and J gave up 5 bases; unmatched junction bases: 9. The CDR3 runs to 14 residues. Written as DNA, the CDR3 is TGTGCCAGCATGCTAGCGGGCCTTCATGAGACCCAGTACTTC. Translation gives CASMLAGLHETQYF.

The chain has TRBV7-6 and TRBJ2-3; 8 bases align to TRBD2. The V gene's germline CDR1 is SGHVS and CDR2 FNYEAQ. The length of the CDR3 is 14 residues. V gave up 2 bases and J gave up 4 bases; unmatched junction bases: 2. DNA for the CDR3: TGTGCCAGCAGCTTAAGGCGGGAGGCAGATACGCAGTATTTT. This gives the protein CASSLRREADTQYF.

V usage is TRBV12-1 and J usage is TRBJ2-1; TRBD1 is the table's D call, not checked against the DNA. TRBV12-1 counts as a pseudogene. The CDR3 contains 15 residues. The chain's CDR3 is CASSFVDNPYNEQFF. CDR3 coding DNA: TGTGCCAGCAGCTTTGTGGACAACCCATACAATGAGCAGTTCTTC.

CDR3 sequence: CASSPHRGAAYNEQFF. CDR3 in DNA: TGTGCCAGCAGTCCCCACCGGGGGGCTGCCTACAATGAGCAGTTCTTC. The rearrangement joins TRBV28 to TRBJ2-1; TRBD2 is a possible D gene (7 bases). The CDR3 sequence is 16 residues long. Germline assignment: CDR1 MDHEN and CDR2 SYDVKM. Deletions cut 5 bases from V and 2 bases from J, with 16 bases between.

The CDR3 DNA sequence: TGTGCCAGCAGCCTTAGCTCCCGAGGGCACAATGAGCAGTTCTTC. Translating gives CASSLSSRGHNEQFF. The chain carries TRBV3-1 (or the pseudogene TRBV3-2) and TRBJ2-1; possibly TRBD2 for D (5 bases). In germline, CDR1 is LGHDT, CDR2 YNNKEL (reference sequence). With 4 bases removed from V and 5 bases from J, the gap between germline ends came to 15 bases. The CDR3 runs 15 residues.

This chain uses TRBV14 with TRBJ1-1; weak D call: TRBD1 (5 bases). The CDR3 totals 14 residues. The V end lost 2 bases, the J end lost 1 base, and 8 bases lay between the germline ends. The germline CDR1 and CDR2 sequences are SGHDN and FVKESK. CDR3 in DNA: TGTGCCAGCAGCCAACTCGACAGGAACACTGAAGCTTTCTTT. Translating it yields CASSQLDRNTEAFF.

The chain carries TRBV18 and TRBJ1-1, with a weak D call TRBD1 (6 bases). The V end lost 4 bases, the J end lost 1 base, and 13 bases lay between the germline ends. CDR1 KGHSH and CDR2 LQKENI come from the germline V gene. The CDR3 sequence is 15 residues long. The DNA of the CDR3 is TGTGCCAGCTCACGCCTCCAGGGGAAGAACACTGAAGCTTTCTTT. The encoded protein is CASSRLQGKNTEAFF.

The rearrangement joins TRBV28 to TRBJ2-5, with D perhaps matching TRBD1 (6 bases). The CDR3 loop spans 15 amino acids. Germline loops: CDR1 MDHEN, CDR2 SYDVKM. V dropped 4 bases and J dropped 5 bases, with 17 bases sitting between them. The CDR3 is CASSSLTDRSETQYF. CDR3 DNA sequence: TGTGCCAGCAGTTCCCTCACTGACAGGTCCGAGACCCAGTACTTC.

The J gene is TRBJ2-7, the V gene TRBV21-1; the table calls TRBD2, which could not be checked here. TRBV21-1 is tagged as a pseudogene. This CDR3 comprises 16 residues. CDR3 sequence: CASSKRRRGGVGEQYF. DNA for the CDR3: TGTGCCAGCAGCAAAAGGAGGAGGGGAGGAGTAGGCGAGCAGTACTTC.

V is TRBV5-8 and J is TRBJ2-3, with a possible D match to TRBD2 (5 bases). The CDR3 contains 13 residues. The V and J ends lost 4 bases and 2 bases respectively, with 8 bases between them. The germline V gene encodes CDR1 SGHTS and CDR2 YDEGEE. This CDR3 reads CASSGGVTDTQYF. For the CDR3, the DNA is TGTGCCAGCAGCGGAGGCGTCACAGATACGCAGTATTTT.

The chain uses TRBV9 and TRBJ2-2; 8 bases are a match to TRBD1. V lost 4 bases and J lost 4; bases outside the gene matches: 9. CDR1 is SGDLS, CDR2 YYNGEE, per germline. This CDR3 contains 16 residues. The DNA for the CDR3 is TGTGCCAGCAGCAAGCAGGGGGCGGCGGGCACCGGGGAGCTGTTTTTT. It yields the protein CASSKQGAAGTGELFF.

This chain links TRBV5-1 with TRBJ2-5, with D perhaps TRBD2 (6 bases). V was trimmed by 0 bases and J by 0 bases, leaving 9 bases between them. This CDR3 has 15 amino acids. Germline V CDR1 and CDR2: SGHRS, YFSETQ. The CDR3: CASSLVGTHQETQYF. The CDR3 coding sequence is TGCGCCAGCAGCTTGGTGGGGACTCACCAAGAGACCCAGTACTTC.

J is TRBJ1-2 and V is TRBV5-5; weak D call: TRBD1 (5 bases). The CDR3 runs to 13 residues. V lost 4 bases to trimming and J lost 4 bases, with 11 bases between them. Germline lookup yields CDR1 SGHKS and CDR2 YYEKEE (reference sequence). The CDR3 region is CASSRQQTYGYTF. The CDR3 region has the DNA TGTGCCAGCAGCCGACAGCAAACCTATGGCTACACCTTC.

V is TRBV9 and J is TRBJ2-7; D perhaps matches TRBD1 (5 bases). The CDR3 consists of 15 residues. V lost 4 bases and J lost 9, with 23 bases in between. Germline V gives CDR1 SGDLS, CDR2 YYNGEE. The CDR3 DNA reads TGTGCCAGCAGCTTGGGGCCAGACCCTTCGCGCGGGCAGTACTTC. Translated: CASSLGPDPSRGQYF.

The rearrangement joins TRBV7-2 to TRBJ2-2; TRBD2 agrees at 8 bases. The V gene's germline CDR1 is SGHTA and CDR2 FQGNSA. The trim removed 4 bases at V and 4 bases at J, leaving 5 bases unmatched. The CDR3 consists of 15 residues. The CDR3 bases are TGTGCCAGCAGCTCGACTAGCGTTGGCACCGGGGAGCTGTTTTTT. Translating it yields CASSSTSVGTGELFF. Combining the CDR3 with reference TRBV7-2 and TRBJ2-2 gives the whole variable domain GAGVSQSPSNKVTEKGKDVELRCDPISGHTALYWYRQSLGQGLEFLIYFQGNSAPDKSGLPSDRFSAERTGGSVSTLTIQRTQQEDSAVYLCASSSTSVGTGELFFGEGSRLTVL.

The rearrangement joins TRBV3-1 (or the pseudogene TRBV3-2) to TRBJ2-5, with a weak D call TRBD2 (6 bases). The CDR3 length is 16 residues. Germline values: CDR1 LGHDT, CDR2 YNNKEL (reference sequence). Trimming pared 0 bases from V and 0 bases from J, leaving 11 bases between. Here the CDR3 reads CASSQDQRDYQETQYF. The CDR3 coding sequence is TGTGCCAGCAGCCAAGATCAAAGGGACTACCAAGAGACCCAGTACTTC.

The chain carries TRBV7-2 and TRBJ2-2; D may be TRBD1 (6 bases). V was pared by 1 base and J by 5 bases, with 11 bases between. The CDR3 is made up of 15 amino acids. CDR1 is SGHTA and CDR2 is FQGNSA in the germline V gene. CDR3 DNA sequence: TGTGCCAGCAGCTTAGATAGCAGGGGAACCGGGGAGCTGTTTTTT. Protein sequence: CASSLDSRGTGELFF.

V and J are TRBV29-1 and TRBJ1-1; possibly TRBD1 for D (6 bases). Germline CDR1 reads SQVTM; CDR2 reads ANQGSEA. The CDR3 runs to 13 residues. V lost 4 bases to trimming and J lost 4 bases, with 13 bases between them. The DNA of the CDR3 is TGCAGCGTTGTGGGGGCAGTAAGCACTGAAGCTTTCTTT. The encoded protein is CSVVGAVSTEAFF. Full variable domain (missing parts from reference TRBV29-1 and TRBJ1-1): SAVISQKPSRDICQRGTSLTIQCQVDSQVTMMFWYRQQPGQSLTLIATANQGSEATYESGFVIDKFPISRPNLTFSTLTVSNMSPEDSSIYLCSVVGAVSTEAFFGQGTRLTVV.

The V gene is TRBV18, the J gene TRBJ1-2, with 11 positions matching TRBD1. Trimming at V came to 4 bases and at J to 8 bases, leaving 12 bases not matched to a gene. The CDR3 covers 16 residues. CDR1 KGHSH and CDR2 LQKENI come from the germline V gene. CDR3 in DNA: TGTGCCAGCTCACTTACTTCCCGGACAGGGGGCTACGGCTACACCTTC. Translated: CASSLTSRTGGYGYTF.